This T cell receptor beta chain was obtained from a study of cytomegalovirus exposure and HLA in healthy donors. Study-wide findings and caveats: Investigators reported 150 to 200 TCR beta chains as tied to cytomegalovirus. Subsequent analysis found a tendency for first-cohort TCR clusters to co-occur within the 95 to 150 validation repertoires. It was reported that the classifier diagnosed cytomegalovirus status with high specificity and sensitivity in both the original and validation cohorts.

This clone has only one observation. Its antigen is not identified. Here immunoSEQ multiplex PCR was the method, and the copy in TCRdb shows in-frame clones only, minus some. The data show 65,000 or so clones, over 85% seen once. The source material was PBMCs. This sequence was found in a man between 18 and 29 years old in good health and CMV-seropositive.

CDR3 residues: CASSSRDSLNTEAFF. The CDR3 coding sequence is TGTGCCAGCAGCTCCAGGGACAGCTTGAACACTGAAGCTTTCTTT. The chain carries TRBV7-9 and TRBJ1-1; 7 positions match TRBD1. In germline, CDR1 is SEHNR, CDR2 FQNEAQ (reference sequence). V gave up 4 bases and J gave up 0 bases; unmatched junction bases: 5. The CDR3 has 15 residues. The full variable domain, with the rest looked up from reference TRBV7-9 and TRBJ1-1, is DTGVSQNPRHKITKRGQNVTFRCDPISEHNRLYWYRQTLGQGPEFLTYFQNEAQLEKSRLLSDRFSAERPKGSFSTLEIQRTEQGDSAMYLCASSSRDSLNTEAFFGQGTRLTVV.